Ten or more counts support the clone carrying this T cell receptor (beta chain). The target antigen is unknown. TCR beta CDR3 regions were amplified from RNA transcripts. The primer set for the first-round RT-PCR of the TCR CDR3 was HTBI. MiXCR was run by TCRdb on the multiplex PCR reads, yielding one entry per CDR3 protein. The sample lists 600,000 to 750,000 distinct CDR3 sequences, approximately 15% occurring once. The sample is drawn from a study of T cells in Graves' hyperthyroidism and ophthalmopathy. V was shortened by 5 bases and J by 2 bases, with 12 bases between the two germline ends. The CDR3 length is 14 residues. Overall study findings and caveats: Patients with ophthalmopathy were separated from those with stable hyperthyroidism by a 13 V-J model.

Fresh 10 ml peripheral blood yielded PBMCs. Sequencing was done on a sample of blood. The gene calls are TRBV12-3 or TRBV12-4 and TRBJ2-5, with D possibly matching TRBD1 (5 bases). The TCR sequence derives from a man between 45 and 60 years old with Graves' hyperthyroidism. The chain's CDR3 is CASSTDSVQETQYF. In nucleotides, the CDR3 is TGTGCCAGCAGTACAGACAGTGTACAAGAGACCCAGTACTTC.